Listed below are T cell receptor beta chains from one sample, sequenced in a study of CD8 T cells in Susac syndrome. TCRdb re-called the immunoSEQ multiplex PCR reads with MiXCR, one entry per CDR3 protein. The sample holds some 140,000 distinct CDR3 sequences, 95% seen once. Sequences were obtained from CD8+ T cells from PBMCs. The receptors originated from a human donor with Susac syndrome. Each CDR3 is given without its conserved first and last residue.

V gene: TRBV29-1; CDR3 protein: SSTREGAFGETQY
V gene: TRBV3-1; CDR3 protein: ASSQDRSGSSYNEQF
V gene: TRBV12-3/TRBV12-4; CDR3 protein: ASRPGLGNEQF
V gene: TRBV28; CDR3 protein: ASSLRQLGYEQY
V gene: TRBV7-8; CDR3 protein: ASSSGDREAF
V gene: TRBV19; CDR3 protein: ASSRKVYQETQY
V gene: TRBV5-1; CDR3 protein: ASSLGLDTAWQF
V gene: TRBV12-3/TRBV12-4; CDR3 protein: ASSTGGARGNTIY
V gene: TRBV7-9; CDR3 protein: ASSLGESLGGIETQY
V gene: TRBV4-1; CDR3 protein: ASSQDPGLSYNEQF
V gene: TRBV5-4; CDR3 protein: ASSPLTGEAF
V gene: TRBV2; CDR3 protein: ASSEGQYSNQPQH
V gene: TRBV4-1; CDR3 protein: ASSQDGAEQF
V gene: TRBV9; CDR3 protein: ASSGPTGHLNTEAF
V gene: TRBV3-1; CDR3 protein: ASSPRQASYGYT
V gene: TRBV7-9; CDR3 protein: ASSPGSFTEAF
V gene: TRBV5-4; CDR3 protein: ASSASGLAAGLEQF
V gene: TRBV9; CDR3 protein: ASSPDGCSGANVLT
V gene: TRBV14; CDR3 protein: ASSETGLGNEQY
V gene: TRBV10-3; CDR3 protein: AISEPTSGSYNEQF
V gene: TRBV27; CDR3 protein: ASSLTRDRGEAF
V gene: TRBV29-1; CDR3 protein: SVDSSAGGAETQY
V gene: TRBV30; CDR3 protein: AWRGLPGSDEQF
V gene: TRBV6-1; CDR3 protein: ATGGRGLWEGTEAF
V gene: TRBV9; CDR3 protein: ASSVGVNYGYT
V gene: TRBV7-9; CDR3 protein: AVGGGYT
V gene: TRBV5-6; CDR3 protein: ASRPLRREKTDTQY
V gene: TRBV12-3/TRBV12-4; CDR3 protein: ASSWGLAGSEQY
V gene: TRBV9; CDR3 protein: ASSVGTSNEQF
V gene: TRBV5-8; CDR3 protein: ASSYGTSGPNEQF
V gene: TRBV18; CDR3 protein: ASSRIQADEQY
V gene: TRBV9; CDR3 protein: ASSGGAVNTEAF
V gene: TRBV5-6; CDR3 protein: ASSFGSASISDTQY
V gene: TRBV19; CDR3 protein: ASMSDGGFYGYT
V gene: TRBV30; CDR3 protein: ACYRGKNIQY
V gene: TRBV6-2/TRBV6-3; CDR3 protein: ASNHRVSHNEQF
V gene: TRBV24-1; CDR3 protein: ATSHRVGYGYT
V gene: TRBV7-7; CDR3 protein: ASGQPLGNHSNQPQH
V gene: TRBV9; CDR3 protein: ASSVEYGYT
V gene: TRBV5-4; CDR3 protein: ASSLWDTEAF
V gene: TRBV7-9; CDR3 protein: ASSGVGQLSYEQY
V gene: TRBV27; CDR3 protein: ASSIWASSTDTQY
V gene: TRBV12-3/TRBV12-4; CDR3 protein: ASRPPGSSSYNEQF
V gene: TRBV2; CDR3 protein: ASKSDTQY
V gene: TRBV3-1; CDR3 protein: ASSQEGLALTITDTQY
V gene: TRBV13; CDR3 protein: ASSPGTGVYNEQF